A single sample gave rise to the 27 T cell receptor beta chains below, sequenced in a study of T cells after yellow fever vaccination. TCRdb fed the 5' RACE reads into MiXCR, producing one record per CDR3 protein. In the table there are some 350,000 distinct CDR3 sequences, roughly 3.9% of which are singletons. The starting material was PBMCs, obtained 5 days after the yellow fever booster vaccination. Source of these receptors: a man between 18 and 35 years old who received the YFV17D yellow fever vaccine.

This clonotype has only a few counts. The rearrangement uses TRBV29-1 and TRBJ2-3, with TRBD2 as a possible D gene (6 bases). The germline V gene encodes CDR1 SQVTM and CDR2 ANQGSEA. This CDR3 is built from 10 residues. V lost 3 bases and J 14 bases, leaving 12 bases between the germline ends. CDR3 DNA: TGCAGCGTTGAGCGGGGTGAGGGGTATTTT. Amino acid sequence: CSVERGEGYF.

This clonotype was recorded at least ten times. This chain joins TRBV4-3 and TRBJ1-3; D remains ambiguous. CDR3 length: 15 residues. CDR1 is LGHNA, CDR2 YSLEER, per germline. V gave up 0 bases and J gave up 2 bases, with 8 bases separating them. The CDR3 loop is CASSQEGPPGNTIYF. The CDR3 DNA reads TGCGCCAGCAGCCAAGAAGGACCCCCTGGAAACACCATATATTTT.

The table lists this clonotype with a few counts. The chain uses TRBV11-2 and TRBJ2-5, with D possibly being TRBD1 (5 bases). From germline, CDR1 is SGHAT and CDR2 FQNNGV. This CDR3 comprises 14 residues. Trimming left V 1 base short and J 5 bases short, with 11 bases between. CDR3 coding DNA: TGTGCCAGCAGCTTAGTTCAGGGTCAGGAGACCCAGTACTTC. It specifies CASSLVQGQETQYF.

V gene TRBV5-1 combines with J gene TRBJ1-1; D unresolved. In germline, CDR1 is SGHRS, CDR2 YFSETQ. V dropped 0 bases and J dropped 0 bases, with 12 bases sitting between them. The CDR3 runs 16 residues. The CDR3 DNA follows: TGCGCCAGCAGCTTGGCCGGGGAGGCCTTGAACACTGAAGCTTTCTTT. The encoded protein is CASSLAGEALNTEAFF.

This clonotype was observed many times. DNA of the CDR3: TGCAGTGCTAAACTAGGGACAGGGACAAAACTGTTTTTT. Its protein is CSAKLGTGTKLFF. The chain joins TRBV20-1 to TRBJ1-4, with TRBD1 identical over 9 bases. V lost 4 bases, J lost 10 bases, and 7 bases stayed unmatched. The germline V gene encodes CDR1 DFQATT and CDR2 SNEGSKA (reference sequence). The CDR3 is made up of 13 amino acids.

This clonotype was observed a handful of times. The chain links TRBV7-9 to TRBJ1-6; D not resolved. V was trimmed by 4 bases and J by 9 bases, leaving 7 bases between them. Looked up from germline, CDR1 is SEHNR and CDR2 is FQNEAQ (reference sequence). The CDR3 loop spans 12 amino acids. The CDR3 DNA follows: TGTGCCAGCAGCTCCGCTACTTCACCCCTCCACTTT. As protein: CASSSATSPLHF.

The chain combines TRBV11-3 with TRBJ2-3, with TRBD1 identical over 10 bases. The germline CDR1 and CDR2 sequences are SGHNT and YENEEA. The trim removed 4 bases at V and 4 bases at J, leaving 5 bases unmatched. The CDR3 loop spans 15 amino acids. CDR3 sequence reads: CASSSGQGEADTQYF. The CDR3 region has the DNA TGTGCCAGCAGCTCAGGACAGGGGGAGGCAGATACGCAGTATTTT.

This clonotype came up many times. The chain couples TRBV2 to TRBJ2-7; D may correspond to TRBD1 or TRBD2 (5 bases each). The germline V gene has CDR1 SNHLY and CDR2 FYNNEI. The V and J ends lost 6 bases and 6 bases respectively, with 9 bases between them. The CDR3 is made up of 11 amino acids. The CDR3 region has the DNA TGTGCCAGCAGGGGGGAAGGCGAGCAGTACTTC. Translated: CASRGEGEQYF.

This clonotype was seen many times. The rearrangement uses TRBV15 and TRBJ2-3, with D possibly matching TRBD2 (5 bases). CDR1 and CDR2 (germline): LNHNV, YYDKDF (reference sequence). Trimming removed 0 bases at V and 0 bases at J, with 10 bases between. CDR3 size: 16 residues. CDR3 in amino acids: CATSRERGISTDTQYF. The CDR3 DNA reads TGTGCCACCAGCAGAGAGCGAGGGATTAGCACAGATACGCAGTATTTT. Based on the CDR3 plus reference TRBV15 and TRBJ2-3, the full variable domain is DAMVIQNPRYQVTQFGKPVTLSCSQTLNHNVMYWYQQKSSQAPKLLFHYYDKDFNNEADTPDNFQSRRPNTSFCFLDIRSPGLGDTAMYLCATSRERGISTDTQYFGPGTRLTVL.

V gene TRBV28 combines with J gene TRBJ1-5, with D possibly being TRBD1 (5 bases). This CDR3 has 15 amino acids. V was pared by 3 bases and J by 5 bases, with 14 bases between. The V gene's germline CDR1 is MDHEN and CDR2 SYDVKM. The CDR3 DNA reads TGTGCCAGCAGTTTCGCGGGGACCACCGATCAGCCCCAGCATTTT. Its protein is CASSFAGTTDQPQHF.

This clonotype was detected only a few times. The CDR3 DNA follows: TGCGCCAGCAGCTCGATGGGGGAGACCCAGTACTTC. Protein: CASSSMGETQYF. The gene calls are TRBV5-1 and TRBJ2-5; D is ambiguous. Germline V gives CDR1 SGHRS, CDR2 YFSETQ. The CDR3 extends over 12 amino acids. V was trimmed by 3 bases and J by 5 bases, leaving 8 bases between them.

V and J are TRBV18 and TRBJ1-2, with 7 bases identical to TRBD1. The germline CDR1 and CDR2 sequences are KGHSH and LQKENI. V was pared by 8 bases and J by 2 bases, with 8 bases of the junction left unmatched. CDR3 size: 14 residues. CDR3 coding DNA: TGTGCCAGCACGATCCAGGGGGGGAACTATGGCTACACCTTC. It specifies CASTIQGGNYGYTF.

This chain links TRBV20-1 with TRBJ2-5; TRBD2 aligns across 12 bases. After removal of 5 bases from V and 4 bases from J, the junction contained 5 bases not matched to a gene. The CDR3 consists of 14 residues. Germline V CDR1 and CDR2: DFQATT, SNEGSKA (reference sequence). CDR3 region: CSAARTSGTETQYF. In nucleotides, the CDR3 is TGCAGTGCTGCACGGACTAGCGGGACAGAGACCCAGTACTTC.

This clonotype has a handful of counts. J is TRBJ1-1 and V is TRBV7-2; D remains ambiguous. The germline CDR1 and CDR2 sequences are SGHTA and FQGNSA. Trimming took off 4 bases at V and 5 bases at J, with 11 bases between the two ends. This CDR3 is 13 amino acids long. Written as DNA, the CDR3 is TGTGCCAGCAGCTACCCTGAGGTAACTGAAGCTTTCTTT. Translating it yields CASSYPEVTEAFF.

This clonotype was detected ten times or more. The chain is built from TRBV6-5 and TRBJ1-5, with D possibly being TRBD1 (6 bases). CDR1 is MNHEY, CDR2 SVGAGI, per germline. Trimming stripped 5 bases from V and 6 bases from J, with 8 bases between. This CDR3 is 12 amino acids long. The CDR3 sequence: CASSVQGQPQHF. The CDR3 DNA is TGTGCCAGCAGTGTACAGGGTCAGCCCCAGCATTTT.

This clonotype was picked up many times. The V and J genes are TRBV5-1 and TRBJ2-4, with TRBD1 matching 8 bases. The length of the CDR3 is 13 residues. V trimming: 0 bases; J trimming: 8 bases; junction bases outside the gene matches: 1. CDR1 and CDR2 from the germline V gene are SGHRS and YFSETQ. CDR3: CASSLGGQDIQYF. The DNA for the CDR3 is TGCGCCAGCAGCTTGGGGGGACAGGACATTCAGTACTTC.

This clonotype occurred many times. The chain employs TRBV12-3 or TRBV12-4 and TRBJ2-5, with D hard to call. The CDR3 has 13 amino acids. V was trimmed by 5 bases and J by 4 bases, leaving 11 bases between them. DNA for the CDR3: TGTGCCAGCAGTACCTCGTTTCCAGAGACCCAGTACTTC. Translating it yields CASSTSFPETQYF.

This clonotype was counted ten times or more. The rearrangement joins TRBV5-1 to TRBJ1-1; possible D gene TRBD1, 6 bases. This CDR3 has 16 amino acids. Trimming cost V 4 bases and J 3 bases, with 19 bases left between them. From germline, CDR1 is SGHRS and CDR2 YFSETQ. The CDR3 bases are TGCGCCAGCAGCACCGAAGGGGGGGGGTTTGACACTGAAGCTTTCTTT. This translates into CASSTEGGGFDTEAFF.

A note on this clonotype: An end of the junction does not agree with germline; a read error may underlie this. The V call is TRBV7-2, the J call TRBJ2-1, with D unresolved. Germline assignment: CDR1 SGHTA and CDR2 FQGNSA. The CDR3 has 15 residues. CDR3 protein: CASSLVDILYTEQFF. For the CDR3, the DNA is TGTGCCAGCAGCTTAGTGGATATTTTGTACACTGAGCAGTTCTTC.

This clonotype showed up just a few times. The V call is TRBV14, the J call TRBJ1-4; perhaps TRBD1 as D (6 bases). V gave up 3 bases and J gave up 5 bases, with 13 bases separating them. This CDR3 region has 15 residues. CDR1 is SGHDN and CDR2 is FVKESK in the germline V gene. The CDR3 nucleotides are TGTGCCAGCAGCCAGTCGACAGGACGAAATGAAAAACTGTTTTTT. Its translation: CASSQSTGRNEKLFF.

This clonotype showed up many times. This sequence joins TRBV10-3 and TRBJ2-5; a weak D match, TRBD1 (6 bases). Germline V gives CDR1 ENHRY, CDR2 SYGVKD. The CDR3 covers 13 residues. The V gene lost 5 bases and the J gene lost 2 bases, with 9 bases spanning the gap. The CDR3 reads CAISLRGQETQYF. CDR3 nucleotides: TGTGCCATCAGTCTGAGGGGGCAAGAGACCCAGTACTTC.

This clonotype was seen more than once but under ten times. The CDR3 reads CASSPHSGPNEKLFF. In DNA form, the CDR3 reads TGTGCCAGCTCACCTCACAGCGGACCTAATGAAAAACTGTTTTTT. The rearrangement links TRBV18 to TRBJ1-4, with D hard to call. V was shortened by 3 bases and J by 3 bases, with 11 bases between the two germline ends. CDR3 length: 15 amino acids. Germline CDR1 is KGHSH and CDR2 is LQKENI.

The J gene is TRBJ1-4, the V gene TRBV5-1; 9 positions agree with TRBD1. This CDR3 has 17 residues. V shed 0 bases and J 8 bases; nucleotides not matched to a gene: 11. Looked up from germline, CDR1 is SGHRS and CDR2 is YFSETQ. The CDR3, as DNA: TGCGCCAGCAGCTTGGCCTCTCCGGGACAGGGACGAGAAAAACTGTTTTTT. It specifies CASSLASPGQGREKLFF. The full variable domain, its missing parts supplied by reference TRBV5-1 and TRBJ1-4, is KAGVTQTPRYLIKTRGQQVTLSCSPISGHRSVSWYQQTPGQGLQFLFEYFSETQRNKGNFPGRFSGRQFSNSRSEMNVSTLELGDSALYLCASSLASPGQGREKLFFGSGTQLSVL.

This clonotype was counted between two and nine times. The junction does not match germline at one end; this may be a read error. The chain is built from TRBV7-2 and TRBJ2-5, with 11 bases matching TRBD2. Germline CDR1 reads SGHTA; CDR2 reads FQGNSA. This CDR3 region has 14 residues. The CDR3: CASSSGLAEEAQYF. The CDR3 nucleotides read TGTGCCAGCAGCTCGGGACTAGCGGAAGAGGCCCAGTACTTC. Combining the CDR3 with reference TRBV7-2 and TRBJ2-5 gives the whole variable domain GAGVSQSPSNKVTEKGKDVELRCDPISGHTALYWYRQSLGQGLEFLIYFQGNSAPDKSGLPSDRFSAERTGGSVSTLTIQRTQQEDSAVYLCASSSGLAEEAQYFGPGTRLLVL.

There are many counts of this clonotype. The CDR3 is CASSLWADTDTQYF. The CDR3, as DNA: TGTGCCAGCAGCTTATGGGCGGACACAGATACGCAGTATTTT. V gene TRBV7-2 combines with J gene TRBJ2-3; D is unresolved. Trimming removed 2 bases from V and 2 bases from J, with 8 bases in between. This CDR3 spans 14 amino acids. Germline V gene lookup returns CDR1 SGHTA and CDR2 FQGNSA.

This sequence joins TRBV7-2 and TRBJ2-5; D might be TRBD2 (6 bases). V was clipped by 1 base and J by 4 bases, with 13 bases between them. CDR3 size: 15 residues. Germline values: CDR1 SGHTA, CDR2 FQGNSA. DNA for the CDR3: TGTGCCAGCAGCTTAGGGAGGGTTGCGGGAGAGACCCAGTACTTC. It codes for CASSLGRVAGETQYF.

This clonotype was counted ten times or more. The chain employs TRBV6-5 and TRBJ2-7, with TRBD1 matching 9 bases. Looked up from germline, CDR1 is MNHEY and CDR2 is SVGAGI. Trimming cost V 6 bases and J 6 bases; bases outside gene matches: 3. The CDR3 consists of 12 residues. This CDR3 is CASSATGGEQYV. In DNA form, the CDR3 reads TGTGCCAGCAGCGCGACAGGGGGCGAGCAGTACGTC.